This passage covers 8 T cell receptor beta chains from one sample sequenced in a study of T cells in Graves' hyperthyroidism and ophthalmopathy. RNA transcripts yielded amplified TCR beta CDR3 regions. During a first-round RT-PCR of the TCR CDR3, the HTBI primer set was used. One entry per CDR3 protein, called by TCRdb with MiXCR from the multiplex PCR reads. The sample records over 350,000 distinct CDR3 sequences, about 18% being singletons. Source material: blood. The receptors shown here come from a man aged 18-30 years with Graves' ophthalmopathy.

This clonotype was seen only a few times. V is TRBV2 and J is TRBJ1-2; D gene unclear. Trimming left V 8 bases short and J 3 bases short, with 31 bases between. Germline V gene sequence: CDR1 SNHLY, CDR2 FYNNEI. The CDR3 has 19 residues. As DNA, the CDR3 is TGTGCCAGCTCACCACCGGGGAGGGATGCATCAACAACCCACTATGGCTACACCTTC. Encoded protein: CASSPPGRDASTTHYGYTF.

This clonotype appeared a single time. The chain uses TRBV19 and TRBJ2-1; no firm D call. Trimming cost V 4 bases and J 8 bases, with 9 bases left between them. Per germline, CDR1 LNHDA and CDR2 SQIVND (reference sequence). CDR3 size: 12 residues. The CDR3 nucleotides are TGTGCCAGTAGTACTCAGACTGATGAGCAGTTCTTC. This codes for CASSTQTDEQFF.

This clonotype has at least ten counts. This rearrangement joins TRBV2 to TRBJ1-6, with D possibly TRBD1 on 6 matching bases. The CDR3 is made up of 13 amino acids. The V and J ends lost 6 bases and 9 bases respectively, with 12 bases between them. CDR1 and CDR2 (germline): SNHLY, FYNNEI. The CDR3 DNA follows: TGTGCCAGCAGAGGGGACAATCCTTCACCCCTCCACTTT. It specifies CASRGDNPSPLHF.

This clonotype occurred a few times. The chain joins TRBV24-1 to TRBJ2-1; 9 bases align to TRBD1. V was pared by 6 bases and J by 4 bases, with 3 bases of the junction left unmatched. The germline V gene has CDR1 KGHDR and CDR2 SFDVKD. The CDR3 extends over 14 amino acids. The CDR3 reads CATSPQGAYNEQFF. CDR3 coding DNA: TGTGCCACCAGTCCACAGGGGGCTTACAATGAGCAGTTCTTC.

This clonotype has more than one count but fewer than ten. This chain uses TRBV3-1 with TRBJ2-2; TRBD1 matches 10 bases. CDR1 and CDR2 from the germline V gene are LGHDT and YNNKEL (reference sequence). The CDR3 totals 17 residues. The V segment lost 4 bases and the J segment 5 bases; nucleotides outside the gene matches: 10. Written as DNA, the CDR3 is TGTGCCAGCAGCCGGACCGCCGGGACAGGGGAAACCGGGGAGCTGTTTTTT. This gives the protein CASSRTAGTGETGELFF.

This clonotype was observed at least ten times. The J gene is TRBJ1-5, the V gene TRBV20-1; TRBD1 matches 7 bases. This CDR3 comprises 16 residues. Germline loops: CDR1 DFQATT, CDR2 SNEGSKA (reference sequence). V gave up 4 bases and J gave up 0 bases; unmatched junction bases: 9. The CDR3 loop is CSAKSGGNPSNQPQHF. CDR3 in DNA: TGCAGTGCTAAATCAGGGGGTAACCCTAGCAATCAGCCCCAGCATTTT.

The genes are TRBV6-1 and TRBJ2-5; 14 bases map to TRBD2. The germline gives CDR1 MNHNS, CDR2 SASEGT. The V gene end was trimmed by 6 bases and the J gene end by 3 bases; junction bases not matched to a gene: 6. The CDR3 extends over 16 amino acids. The CDR3 region is CASSPTSGGAKETQYF. In nucleotides, the CDR3 is TGTGCCAGCAGCCCGACTAGCGGGGGGGCCAAAGAGACCCAGTACTTC.

Ten or more counts support this clonotype. The chain recombines TRBV6-6 with TRBJ2-5; 9 bases match TRBD2. The J segment lost 5 bases and the V segment lost 1 base, leaving 2 bases of the junction unmatched. Germline V CDR1 and CDR2: MNHNY, SVGAGI (reference sequence). The CDR3 loop spans 14 amino acids. In DNA form, the CDR3 reads TGTGCCAGCAGTTACTTAGCGGGGGCGGAGACCCAGTACTTC. Translating gives CASSYLAGAETQYF.